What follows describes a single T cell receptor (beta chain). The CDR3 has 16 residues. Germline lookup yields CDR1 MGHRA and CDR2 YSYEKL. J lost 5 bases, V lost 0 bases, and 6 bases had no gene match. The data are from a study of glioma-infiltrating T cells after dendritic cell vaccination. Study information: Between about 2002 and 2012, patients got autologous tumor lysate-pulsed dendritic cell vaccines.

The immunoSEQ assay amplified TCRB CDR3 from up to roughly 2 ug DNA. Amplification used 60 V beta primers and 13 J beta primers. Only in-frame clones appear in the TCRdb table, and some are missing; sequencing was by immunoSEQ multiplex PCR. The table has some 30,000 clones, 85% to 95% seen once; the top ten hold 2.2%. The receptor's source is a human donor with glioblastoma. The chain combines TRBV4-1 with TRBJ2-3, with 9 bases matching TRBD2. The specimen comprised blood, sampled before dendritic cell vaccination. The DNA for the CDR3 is TGCGCCAGCAGCCAAGAGAGGGGACTAGCCGTAGATACGCAGTATTTT. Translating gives CASSQERGLAVDTQYF.